This section outlines one T cell receptor beta chain sequence together with its context. As originally analysed: Researchers report that nucleated cell counts were estimated from reference gene primer amplification. TCRdb's copy holds only in-frame clones and misses some; the assay was immunoSEQ multiplex PCR. That table supplies the V and J calls and clone size; D and trimming were determined from the DNA. The sample has about 260,000 clones; around 84% are singletons. The entry originates in a study of blood T cell repertoires in COVID-19. Across the study: Samples taken during acute and convalescent COVID-19 were collected in the United States, Italy and Spain. Sources were T cells, B-cell-depleted T cells, or PBMCs; the material itself was cDNA or gDNA.

The CDR3 contains 13 residues. Per the germline V gene, CDR1 is MGHRA and CDR2 is YSYEKL. V was trimmed by 0 bases and J by 8 bases, leaving 8 bases between them. The specimen was peripheral blood. The sequence derives from a woman between 40 and 55 years old who had recovered from COVID-19. The rearrangement joins TRBV4-1 to TRBJ2-1; D gene uncertain. The CDR3 is CASSQEPQDEQFF. The CDR3 DNA reads TGCGCCAGCAGCCAAGAACCCCAGGATGAGCAGTTCTTC.